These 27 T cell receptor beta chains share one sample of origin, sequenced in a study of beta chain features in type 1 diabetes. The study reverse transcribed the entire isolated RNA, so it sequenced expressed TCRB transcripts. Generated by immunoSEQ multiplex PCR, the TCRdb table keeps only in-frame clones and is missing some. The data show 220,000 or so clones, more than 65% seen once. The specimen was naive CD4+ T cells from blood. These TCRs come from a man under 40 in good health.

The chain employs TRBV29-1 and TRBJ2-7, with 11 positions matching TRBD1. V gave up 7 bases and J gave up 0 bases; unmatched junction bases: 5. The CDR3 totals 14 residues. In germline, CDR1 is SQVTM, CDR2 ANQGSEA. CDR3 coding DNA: TGCAGCGCCGCCGGGACAGGGGGCTCCTACGAGCAGTACTTC. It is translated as CSAAGTGGSYEQYF.

The CDR3 DNA sequence: TGCAGCGGGCCTACCTACGAGCAGTACTTC. This gives the protein CSGPTYEQYF. The chain joins TRBV29-1 to TRBJ2-7, with D hard to call. CDR3 length: 10 amino acids. CDR1 SQVTM and CDR2 ANQGSEA come from the germline V gene. V dropped 7 bases and J dropped 2 bases, with 6 bases sitting between them.

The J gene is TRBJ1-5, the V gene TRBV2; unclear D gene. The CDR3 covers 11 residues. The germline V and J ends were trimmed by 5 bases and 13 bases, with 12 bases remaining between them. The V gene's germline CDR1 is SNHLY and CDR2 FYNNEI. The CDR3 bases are TGTGCCAGCAGTCGAAGAGAGCAACAGCATTTT. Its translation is CASSRREQQHF.

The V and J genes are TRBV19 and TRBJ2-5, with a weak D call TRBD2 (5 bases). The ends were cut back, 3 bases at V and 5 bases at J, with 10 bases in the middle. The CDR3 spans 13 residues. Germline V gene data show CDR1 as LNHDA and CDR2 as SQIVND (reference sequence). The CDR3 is CASSMSQRETQYF. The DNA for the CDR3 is TGTGCCAGTAGTATGAGTCAGCGGGAGACCCAGTACTTC.

This CDR3 is CASTAPGIETQYF. CDR3 DNA sequence: TGTGCCAGCACCGCTCCGGGGATAGAGACCCAGTACTTC. The gene calls are TRBV7-9 and TRBJ2-5; perhaps TRBD2 as D (5 bases). This CDR3 spans 13 amino acids. V was clipped by 7 bases and J by 4 bases, with 13 bases between them. Germline V CDR1 and CDR2: SEHNR, FQNEAQ (reference sequence).

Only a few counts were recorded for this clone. The CDR3 DNA follows: TGTGCCTCTCGGGTGAGCTCCAAAGAGACCCAGTACTTC. This sequence encodes CASRVSSKETQYF. This chain joins TRBV30 and TRBJ2-5; D uncertain. Germline V gene lookup returns CDR1 GTSNPN and CDR2 SVGIG (reference sequence). This CDR3 is 13 amino acids long. Trimming shortened V by 7 bases and J by 3 bases, and 15 bases separated the two germline ends.

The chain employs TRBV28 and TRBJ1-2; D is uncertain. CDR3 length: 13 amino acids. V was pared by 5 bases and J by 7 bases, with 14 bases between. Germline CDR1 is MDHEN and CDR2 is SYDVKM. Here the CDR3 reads CASSPKLVGGYTF. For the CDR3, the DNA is TGTGCCAGCAGTCCGAAGCTAGTCGGTGGCTACACCTTC.

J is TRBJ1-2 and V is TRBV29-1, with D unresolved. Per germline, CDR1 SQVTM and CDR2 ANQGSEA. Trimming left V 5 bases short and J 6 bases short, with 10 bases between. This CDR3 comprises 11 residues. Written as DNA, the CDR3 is TGCAGCGTTTCACGCTTAGATGGCTACACCTTC. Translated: CSVSRLDGYTF.

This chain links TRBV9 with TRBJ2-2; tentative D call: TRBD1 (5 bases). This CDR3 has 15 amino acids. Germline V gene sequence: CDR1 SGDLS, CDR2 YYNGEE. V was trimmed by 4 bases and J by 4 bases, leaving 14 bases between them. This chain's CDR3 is CASSQSGLPTGELFF. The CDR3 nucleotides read TGTGCCAGCAGCCAATCAGGGCTCCCCACCGGGGAGCTGTTTTTT.

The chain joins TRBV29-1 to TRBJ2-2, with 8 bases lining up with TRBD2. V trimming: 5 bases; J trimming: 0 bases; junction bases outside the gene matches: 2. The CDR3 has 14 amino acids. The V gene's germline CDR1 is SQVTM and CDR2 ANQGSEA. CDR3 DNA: TGCAGCGTTTTTAGCGGGACGAACACCGGGGAGCTGTTTTTT. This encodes CSVFSGTNTGELFF.

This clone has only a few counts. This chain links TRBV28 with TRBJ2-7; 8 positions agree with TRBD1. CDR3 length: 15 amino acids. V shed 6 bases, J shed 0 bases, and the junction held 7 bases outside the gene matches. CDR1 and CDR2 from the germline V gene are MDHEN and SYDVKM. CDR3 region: CASSPGQGSSYEQYF. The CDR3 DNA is TGTGCCAGCAGCCCCGGACAGGGATCCTCCTACGAGCAGTACTTC.

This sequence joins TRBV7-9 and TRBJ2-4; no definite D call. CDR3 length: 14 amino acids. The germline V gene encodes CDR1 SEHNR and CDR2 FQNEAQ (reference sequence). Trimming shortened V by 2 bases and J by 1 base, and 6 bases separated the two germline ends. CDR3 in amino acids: CASSLREAKNIQYF. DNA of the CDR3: TGTGCCAGCAGCTTACGAGAGGCCAAAAACATTCAGTACTTC.

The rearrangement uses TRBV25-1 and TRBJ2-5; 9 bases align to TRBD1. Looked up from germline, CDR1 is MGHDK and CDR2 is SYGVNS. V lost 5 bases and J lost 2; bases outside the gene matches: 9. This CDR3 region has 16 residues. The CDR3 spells CASSKPGQGPQETQYF. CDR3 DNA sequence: TGTGCCAGCAGTAAACCGGGACAGGGCCCGCAAGAGACCCAGTACTTC.

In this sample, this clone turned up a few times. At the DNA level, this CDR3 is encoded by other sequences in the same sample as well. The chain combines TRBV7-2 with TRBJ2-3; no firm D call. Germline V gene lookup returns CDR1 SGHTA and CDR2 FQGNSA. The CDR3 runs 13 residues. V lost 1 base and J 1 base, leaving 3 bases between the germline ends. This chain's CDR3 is CASSLDGTDTQYF. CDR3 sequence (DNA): TGTGCCAGCAGCTTAGACGGCACAGATACGCAGTATTTT.

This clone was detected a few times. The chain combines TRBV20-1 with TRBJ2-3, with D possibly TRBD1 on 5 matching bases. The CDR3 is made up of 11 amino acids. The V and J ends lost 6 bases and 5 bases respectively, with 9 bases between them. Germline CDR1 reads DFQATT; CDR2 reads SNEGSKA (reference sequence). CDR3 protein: CSAQGKDTQYF. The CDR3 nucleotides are TGCAGTGCCCAGGGAAAAGATACGCAGTATTTT.

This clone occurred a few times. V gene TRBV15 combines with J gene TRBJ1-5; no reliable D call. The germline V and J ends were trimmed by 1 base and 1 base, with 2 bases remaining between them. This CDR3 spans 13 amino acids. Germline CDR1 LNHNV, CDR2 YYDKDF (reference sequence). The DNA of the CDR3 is TGTGCCACCAGCAGAGCGAGCAATCAGCCCCAGCATTTT. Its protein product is CATSRASNQPQHF.

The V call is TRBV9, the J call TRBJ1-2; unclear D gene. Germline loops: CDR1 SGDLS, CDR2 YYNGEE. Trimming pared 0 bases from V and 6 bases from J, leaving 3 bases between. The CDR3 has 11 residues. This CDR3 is CASSVENGYTF. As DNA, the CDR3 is TGTGCCAGCAGCGTAGAAAATGGCTACACCTTC. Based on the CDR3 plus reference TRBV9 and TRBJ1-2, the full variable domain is DSGVTQTPKHLITATGQRVTLRCSPRSGDLSVYWYQQSLDQGLQFLIQYYNGEERAKGNILERFSAQQFPDLHSELNLSSLELGDSALYFCASSVENGYTFGSGTRLTVV.

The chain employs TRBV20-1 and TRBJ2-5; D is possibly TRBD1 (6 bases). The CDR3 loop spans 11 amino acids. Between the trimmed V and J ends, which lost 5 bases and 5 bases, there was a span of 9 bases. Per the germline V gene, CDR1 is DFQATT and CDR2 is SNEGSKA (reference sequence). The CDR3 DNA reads TGCAGTGCTGAACAGGGCGAGACCCAGTACTTC. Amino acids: CSAEQGETQYF.

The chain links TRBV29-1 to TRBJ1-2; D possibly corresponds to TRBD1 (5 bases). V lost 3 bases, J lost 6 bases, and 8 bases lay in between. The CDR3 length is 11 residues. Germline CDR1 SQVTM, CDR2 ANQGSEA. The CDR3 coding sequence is TGCAGCGTTGACAGGGAAGATGGCTACACCTTC. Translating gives CSVDREDGYTF.

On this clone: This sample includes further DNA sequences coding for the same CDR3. In DNA, the CDR3 is TGTGCCTGGAGATTAGGGGAGACCCAGTACTTC. This sequence encodes CAWRLGETQYF. The chain carries TRBV30 and TRBJ2-5, with no clear D. This CDR3 has 11 amino acids. Germline V gives CDR1 GTSNPN, CDR2 SVGIG (reference sequence). The V end was cut by 3 bases, the J end by 5 bases, with 7 bases between.

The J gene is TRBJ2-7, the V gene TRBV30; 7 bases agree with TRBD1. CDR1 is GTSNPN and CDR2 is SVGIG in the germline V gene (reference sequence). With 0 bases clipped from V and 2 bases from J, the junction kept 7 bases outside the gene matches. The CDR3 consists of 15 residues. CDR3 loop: CAWSVRRTGAYEQYF. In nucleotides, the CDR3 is TGTGCCTGGAGTGTACGGAGGACAGGAGCCTACGAGCAGTACTTC.

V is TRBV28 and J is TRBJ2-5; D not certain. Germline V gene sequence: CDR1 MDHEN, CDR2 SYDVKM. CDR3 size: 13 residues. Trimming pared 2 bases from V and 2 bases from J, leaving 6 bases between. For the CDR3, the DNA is TGTGCCAGCAGTTTAGCTAGACAAGAGACCCAGTACTTC. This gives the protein CASSLARQETQYF.

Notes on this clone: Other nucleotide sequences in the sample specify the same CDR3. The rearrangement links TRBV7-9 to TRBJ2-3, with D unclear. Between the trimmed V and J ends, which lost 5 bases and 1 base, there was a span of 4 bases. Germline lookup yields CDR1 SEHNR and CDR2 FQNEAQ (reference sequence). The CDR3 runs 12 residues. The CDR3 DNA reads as TGTGCCAGCAGCCCTGGCACAGATACGCAGTATTTT. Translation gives CASSPGTDTQYF.

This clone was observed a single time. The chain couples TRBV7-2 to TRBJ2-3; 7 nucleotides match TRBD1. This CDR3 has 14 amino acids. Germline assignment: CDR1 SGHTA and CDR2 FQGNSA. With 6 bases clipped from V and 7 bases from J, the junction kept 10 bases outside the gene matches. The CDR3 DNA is TGTGCCAGCAGAGAGACCCTGACAGGGAATACGCAGTATTTT. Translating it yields CASRETLTGNTQYF.

The CDR3 here is CASSTGFGETQYF. Written as DNA, the CDR3 is TGTGCCAGCAGTACAGGGTTTGGGGAGACCCAGTACTTC. V gene TRBV6-5 combines with J gene TRBJ2-5, with a tentative D call TRBD1 (6 bases). The V end was cut by 5 bases, the J end by 5 bases, with 12 bases between. The CDR3 extends over 13 amino acids. Per germline, CDR1 MNHEY and CDR2 SVGAGI.

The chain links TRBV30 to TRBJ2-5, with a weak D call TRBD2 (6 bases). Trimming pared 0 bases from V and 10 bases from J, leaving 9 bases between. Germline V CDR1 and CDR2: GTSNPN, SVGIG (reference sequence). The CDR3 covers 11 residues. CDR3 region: CAWSVGGDQYF. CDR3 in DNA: TGTGCCTGGAGTGTAGGAGGGGACCAGTACTTC.

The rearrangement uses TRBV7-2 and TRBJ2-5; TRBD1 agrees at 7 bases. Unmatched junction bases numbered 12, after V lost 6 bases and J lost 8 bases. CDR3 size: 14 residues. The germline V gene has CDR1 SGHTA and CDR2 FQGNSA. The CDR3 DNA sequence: TGTGCCAGCAGTGAGACAGGGAAGACGAAAACCCAGTACTTC. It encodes CASSETGKTKTQYF.